This note documents a single TCR beta chain sequence. This clone may be a read error of a much larger clone one base away. This likely comes from a read error, as the CDR3 has no conserved phenylalanine or tryptophan at its end. V shed 6 bases and J 5 bases; nucleotides not matched to a gene: 6. Germline CDR1 is DFQATT and CDR2 is SNEGSKA (reference sequence). The CDR3 spans 13 residues. The data were taken from a study of breast tumors, draining lymph nodes, adjacent tissues. TCRdb recomputed calls from the multiplex PCR reads with MiXCR, one row per CDR3 protein. Of 47,000 or so distinct CDR3 sequences listed, under 25% are singletons.

The specimen was breast tumor tissue. The chain carries TRBV20-1 and TRBJ2-5; TRBD2 matches at 10 bases. The clonotype comes from a female donor with breast cancer. Some clones in this sample may be carry-over from other donors' samples. As DNA, the CDR3 is TGCAGTGCAACTAGCGGGATCGGCGAGACCCAGTACCTC. This gives the protein CSATSGIGETQYL.